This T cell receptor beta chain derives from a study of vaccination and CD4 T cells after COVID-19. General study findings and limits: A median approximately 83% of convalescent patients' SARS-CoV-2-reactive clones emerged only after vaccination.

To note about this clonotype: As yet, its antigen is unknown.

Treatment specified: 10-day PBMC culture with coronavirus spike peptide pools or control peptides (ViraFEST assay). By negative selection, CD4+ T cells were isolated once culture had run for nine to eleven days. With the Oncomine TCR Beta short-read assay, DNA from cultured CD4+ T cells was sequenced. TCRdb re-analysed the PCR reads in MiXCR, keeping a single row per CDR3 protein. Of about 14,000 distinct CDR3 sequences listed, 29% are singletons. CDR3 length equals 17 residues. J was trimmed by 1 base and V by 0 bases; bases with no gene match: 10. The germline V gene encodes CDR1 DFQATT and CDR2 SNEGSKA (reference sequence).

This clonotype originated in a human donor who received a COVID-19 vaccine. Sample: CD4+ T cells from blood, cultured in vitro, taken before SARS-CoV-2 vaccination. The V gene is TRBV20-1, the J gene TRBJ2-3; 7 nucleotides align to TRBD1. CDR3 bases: TGCAGTGCTAGAGAGTTGAGGGGGCGGTACGGCACAGATACGCAGTATTTT. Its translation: CSARELRGRYGTDTQYF.